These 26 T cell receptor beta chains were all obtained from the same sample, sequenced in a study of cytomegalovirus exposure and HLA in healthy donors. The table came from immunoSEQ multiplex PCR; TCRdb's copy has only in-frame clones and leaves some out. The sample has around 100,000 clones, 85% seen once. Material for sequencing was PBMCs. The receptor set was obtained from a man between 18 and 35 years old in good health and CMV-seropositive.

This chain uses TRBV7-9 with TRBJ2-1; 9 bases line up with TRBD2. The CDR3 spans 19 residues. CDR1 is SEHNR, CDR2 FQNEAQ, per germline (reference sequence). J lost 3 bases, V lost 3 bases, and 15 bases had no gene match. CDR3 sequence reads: CASSFPSMVREGNYNEQFF. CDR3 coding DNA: TGTGCCAGCAGCTTCCCTTCCATGGTGCGGGAGGGCAACTACAATGAGCAGTTCTTC.

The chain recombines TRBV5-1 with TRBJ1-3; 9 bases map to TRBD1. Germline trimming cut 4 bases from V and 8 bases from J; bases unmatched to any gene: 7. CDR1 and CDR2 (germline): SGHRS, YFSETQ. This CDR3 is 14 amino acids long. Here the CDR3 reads CASSVDRGKDTIYF. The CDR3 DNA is TGCGCCAGCAGCGTGGACAGGGGAAAAGACACCATATATTTT.

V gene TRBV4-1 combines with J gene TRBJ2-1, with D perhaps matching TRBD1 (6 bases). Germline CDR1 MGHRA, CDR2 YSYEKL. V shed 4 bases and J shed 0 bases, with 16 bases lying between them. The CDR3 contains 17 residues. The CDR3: CASSLPQTGFSYNEQFF. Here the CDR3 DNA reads TGCGCCAGCAGCCTGCCCCAAACAGGGTTCTCCTACAATGAGCAGTTCTTC.

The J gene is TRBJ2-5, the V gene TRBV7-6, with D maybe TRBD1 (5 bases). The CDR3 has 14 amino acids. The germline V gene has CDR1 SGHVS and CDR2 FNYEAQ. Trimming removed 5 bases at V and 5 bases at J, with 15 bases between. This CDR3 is CASSEEGAWETQYF. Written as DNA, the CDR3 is TGTGCCAGCAGCGAGGAAGGGGCTTGGGAGACCCAGTACTTC.

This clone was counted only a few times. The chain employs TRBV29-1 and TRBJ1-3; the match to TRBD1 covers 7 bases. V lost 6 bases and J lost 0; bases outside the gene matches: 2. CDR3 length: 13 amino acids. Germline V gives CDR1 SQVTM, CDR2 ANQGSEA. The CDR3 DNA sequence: TGCAGCGTCCGACAGGGCTCTGGAAACACCATATATTTT. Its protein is CSVRQGSGNTIYF.

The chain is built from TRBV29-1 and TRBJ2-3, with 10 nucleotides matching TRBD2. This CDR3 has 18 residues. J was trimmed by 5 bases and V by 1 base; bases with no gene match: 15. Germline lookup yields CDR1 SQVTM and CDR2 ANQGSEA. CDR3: CSVEARGLAGVFQDTQYF. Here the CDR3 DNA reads TGCAGCGTTGAAGCCCGGGGGCTAGCGGGAGTTTTTCAAGATACGCAGTATTTT.

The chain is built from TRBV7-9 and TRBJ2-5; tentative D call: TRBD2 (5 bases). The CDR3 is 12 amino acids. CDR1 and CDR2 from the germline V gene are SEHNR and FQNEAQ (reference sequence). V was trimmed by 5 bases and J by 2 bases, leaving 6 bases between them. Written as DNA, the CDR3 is TGTGCCAGCAGCCGAGGGCAAGAGACCCAGTACTTC. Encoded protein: CASSRGQETQYF.

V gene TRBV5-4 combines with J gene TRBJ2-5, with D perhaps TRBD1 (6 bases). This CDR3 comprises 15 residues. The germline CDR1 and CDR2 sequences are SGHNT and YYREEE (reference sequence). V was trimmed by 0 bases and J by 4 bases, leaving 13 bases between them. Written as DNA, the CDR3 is TGTGCCAGCAGCTTGGGTCTACAGGGAGCAGAGACCCAGTACTTC. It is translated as CASSLGLQGAETQYF.

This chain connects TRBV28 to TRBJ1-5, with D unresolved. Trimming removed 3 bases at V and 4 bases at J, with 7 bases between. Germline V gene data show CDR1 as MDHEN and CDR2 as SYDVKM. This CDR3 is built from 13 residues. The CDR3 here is CASSLSGNQPQHF. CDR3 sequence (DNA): TGTGCCAGCAGTTTGTCCGGGAATCAGCCCCAGCATTTT.

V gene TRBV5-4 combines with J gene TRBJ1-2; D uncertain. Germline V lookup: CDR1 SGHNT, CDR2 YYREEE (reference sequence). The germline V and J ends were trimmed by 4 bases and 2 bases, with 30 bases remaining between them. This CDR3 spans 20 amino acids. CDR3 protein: CASSTLRATISDLANYGYTF. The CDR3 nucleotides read TGTGCCAGCAGCACCCTGAGGGCCACGATAAGCGACTTAGCGAACTATGGCTACACCTTC. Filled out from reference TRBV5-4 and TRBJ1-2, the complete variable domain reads ETGVTQSPTHLIKTRGQQVTLRCSSQSGHNTVSWYQQALGQGPQFIFQYYREEENGRGNFPPRFSGLQFPNYSSELNVNALELDDSALYLCASSTLRATISDLANYGYTFGSGTRLTVV.

CDR3 sequence: CASSLWGRGASYEQYF. The DNA of the CDR3 is TGTGCCAGCAGTTTATGGGGGCGGGGGGCTTCCTACGAGCAGTACTTC. The genes are TRBV28 and TRBJ2-7; 8 nucleotides align to TRBD2. This CDR3 spans 16 amino acids. The germline gives CDR1 MDHEN, CDR2 SYDVKM. V shed 0 bases and J 1 base; nucleotides not matched to a gene: 5.

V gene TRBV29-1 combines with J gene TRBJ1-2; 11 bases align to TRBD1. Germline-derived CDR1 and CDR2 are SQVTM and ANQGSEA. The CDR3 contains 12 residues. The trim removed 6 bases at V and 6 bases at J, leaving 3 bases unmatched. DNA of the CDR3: TGCAGCGTCCGGACAGGGGGCGATGGCTACACCTTC. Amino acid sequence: CSVRTGGDGYTF. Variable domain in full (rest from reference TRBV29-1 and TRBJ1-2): SAVISQKPSRDICQRGTSLTIQCQVDSQVTMMFWYRQQPGQSLTLIATANQGSEATYESGFVIDKFPISRPNLTFSTLTVSNMSPEDSSIYLCSVRTGGDGYTFGSGTRLTVV.

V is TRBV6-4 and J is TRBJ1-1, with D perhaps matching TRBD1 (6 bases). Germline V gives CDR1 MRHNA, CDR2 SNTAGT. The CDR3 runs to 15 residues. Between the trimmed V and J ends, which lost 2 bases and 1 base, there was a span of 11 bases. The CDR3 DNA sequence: TGTGCCAGCAGTGACGCTCCGGGACAGAACACTGAAGCTTTCTTT. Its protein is CASSDAPGQNTEAFF.

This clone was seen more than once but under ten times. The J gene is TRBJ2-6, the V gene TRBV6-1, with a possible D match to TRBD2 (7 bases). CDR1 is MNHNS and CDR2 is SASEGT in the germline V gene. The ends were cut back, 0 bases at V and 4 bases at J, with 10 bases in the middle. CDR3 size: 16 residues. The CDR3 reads CASSEAGGRGANVLTF. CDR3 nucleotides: TGTGCCAGCAGTGAAGCGGGGGGGCGCGGGGCCAACGTCCTGACTTTC.

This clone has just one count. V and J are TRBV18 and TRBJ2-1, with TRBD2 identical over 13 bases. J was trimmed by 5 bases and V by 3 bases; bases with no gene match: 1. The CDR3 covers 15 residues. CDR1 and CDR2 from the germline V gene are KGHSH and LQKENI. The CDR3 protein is CASSPGTSGNNEQFF. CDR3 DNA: TGTGCCAGCTCACCCGGGACTAGCGGGAACAATGAGCAGTTCTTC.

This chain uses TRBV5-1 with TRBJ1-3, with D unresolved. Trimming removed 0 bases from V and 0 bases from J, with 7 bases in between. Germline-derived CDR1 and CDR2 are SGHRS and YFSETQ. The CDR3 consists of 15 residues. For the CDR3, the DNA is TGCGCCAGCAGCTTGGACGGGTACTCTGGAAACACCATATATTTT. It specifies CASSLDGYSGNTIYF.

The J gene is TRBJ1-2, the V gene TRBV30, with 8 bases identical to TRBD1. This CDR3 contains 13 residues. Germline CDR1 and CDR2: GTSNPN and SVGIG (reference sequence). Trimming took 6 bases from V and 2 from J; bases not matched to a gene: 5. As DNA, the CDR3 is TGTGCCTGTACAGGGGGGGAGAACTATGGCTACACCTTC. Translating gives CACTGGENYGYTF.

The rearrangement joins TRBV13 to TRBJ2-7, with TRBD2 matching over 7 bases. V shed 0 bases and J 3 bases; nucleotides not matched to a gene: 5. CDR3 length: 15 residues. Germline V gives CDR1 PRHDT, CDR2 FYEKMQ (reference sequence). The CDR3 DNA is TGTGCCAGCAGCTTAGGGGGGACTAACTTCTACGAGCAGTACTTC. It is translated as CASSLGGTNFYEQYF. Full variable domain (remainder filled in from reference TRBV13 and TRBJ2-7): AAGVIQSPRHLIKEKRETATLKCYPIPRHDTVYWYQQGPGQDPQFLISFYEKMQSDKGSIPDRFSAQQFSDYHSELNMSSLELGDSALYFCASSLGGTNFYEQYFGPGTRLTVT.

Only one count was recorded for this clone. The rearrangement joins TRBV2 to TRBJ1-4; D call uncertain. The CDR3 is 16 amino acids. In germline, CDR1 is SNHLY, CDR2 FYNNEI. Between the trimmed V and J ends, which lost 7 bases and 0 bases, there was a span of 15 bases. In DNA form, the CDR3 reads TGTGCCAGCAAGAGTTTCCGCACAGCAACTAATGAAAAACTGTTTTTT. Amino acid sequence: CASKSFRTATNEKLFF.

CDR3 bases: TGTGCCAGTCTAGATGGCACTGAAGCTTTCTTT. Translation: CASLDGTEAFF. The chain links TRBV19 to TRBJ1-1, with no clear D. The CDR3 is 11 amino acids. V was pared by 8 bases and J by 4 bases, with 8 bases between. The germline V gene has CDR1 LNHDA and CDR2 SQIVND (reference sequence).

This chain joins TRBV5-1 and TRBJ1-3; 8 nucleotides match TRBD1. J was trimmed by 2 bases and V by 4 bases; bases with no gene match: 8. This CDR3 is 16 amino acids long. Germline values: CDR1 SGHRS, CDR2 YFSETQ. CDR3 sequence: CASSQRTGLTGNTIYF. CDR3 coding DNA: TGCGCCAGCAGCCAACGGACAGGGTTGACTGGAAACACCATATATTTT.

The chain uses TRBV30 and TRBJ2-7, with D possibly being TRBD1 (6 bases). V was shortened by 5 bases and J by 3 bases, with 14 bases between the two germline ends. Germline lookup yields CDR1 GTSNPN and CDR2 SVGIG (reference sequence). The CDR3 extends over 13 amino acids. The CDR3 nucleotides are TGTGCCTGGGGGGGCGCGTGGGACTACGAGCAGTACTTC. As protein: CAWGGAWDYEQYF.

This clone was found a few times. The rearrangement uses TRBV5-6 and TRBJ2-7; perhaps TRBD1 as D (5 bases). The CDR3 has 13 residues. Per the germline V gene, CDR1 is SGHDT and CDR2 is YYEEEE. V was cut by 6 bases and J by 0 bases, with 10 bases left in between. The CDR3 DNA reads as TGTGCCAGCAAGAGACAGAGCTCCTACGAGCAGTACGTC. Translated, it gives CASKRQSSYEQYV.

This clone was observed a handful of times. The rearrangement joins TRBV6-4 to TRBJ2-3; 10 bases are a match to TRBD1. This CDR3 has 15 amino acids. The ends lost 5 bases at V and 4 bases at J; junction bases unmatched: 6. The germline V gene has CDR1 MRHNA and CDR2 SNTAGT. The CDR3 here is CASSPGTGESDTQYF. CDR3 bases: TGTGCCAGCAGTCCCGGGACAGGGGAGTCAGATACGCAGTATTTT.

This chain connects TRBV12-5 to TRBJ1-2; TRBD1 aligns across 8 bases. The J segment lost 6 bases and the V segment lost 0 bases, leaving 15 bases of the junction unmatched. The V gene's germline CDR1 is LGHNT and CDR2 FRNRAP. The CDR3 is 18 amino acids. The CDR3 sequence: CASGLVKGINGQGDGYTF. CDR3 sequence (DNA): TGTGCTAGTGGTTTGGTAAAGGGGATCAACGGACAGGGAGATGGCTACACCTTC.

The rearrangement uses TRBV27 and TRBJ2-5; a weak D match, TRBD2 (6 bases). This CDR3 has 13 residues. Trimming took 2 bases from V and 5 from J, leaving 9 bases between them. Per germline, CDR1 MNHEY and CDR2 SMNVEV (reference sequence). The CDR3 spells CASSLGGWETQYF. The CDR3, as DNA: TGTGCCAGCAGTTTAGGAGGGTGGGAGACCCAGTACTTC.